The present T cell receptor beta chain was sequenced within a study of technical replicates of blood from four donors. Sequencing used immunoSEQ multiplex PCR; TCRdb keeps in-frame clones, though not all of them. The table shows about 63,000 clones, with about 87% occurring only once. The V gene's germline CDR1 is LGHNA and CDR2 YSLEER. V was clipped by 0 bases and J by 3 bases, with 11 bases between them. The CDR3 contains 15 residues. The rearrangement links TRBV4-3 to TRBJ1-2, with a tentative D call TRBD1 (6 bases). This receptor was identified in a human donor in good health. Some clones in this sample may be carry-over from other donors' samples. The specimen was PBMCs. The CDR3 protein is CASSQDRGGDYGYTF. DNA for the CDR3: TGCGCCAGCAGCCAAGATCGGGGGGGCGACTATGGCTACACCTTC.